The 28 T cell receptor beta chains below all came from one sample that was sequenced in a study of identical twins listed by TCRdb under 2016. Preparation of the library involved 5' RACE. Sequencing was performed on an Illumina HiSeq 2000. TCRdb cleaned the public reads at Q25 with fastp, built clones with MiXCR and kept in-frame beta chains. Every CDR3 protein is listed once, alongside the most common genes and DNA of its rows. In this sample the table shows about 450,000 distinct CDR3 sequences, about a fifth of which occur a single time. 12% of the sample comes from the top ten. The sequenced sample consisted of naive T cells sorted from blood. The cell subset or site label of this sample denotes: cells isolated with a human naive T-cell isolation kit. The receptor set was obtained from a man between 50 and 59 years old in good health.

J is TRBJ2-4 and V is TRBV11-1; possibly TRBD1 or TRBD2 for D (5 bases each). Trimming pared 7 bases from V and 5 bases from J, leaving 15 bases between. This CDR3 has 14 amino acids. CDR1 is SGHAT and CDR2 is FQDESV in the germline V gene (reference sequence). CDR3 in amino acids: CASTSGTGENIQYF. CDR3 sequence (DNA): TGTGCCAGCACCTCCGGGACGGGTGAAAACATTCAGTACTTC.

The sample holds a few counts of this clonotype. This CDR3 reads CASSRRQGTTGELFF. For the CDR3, the DNA is TGTGCCAGCAGCCGTCGTCAGGGGACCACCGGGGAGCTGTTTTTT. V is TRBV14 and J is TRBJ2-2; TRBD1 is a possible D gene (6 bases). CDR1 is SGHDN and CDR2 is FVKESK in the germline V gene. The CDR3 loop spans 15 amino acids. V lost 4 bases to trimming and J lost 4 bases, with 13 bases between them.

This clonotype has a handful of counts. J is TRBJ2-2 and V is TRBV27; D unresolved. There are 13 residues in the CDR3. With 3 bases removed from V and 7 bases from J, the gap between germline ends came to 9 bases. Germline V gene lookup returns CDR1 MNHEY and CDR2 SMNVEV (reference sequence). The CDR3 nucleotides read TGTGCCAGCAGTTTGGTCTCGGGCGGGGAGCTGTTTTTT. This encodes CASSLVSGGELFF.

This clonotype occurred a few times. The chain couples TRBV29-1 to TRBJ1-1; D possibly corresponds to TRBD1 (5 bases). V shed 6 bases and J shed 0 bases, with 14 bases lying between them. This CDR3 spans 14 amino acids. Germline V gene lookup returns CDR1 SQVTM and CDR2 ANQGSEA. CDR3 coding DNA: TGCAGCGTATGGAACGGGGGTATGAACACTGAAGCTTTCTTT. This codes for CSVWNGGMNTEAFF.

This clonotype was recorded at least ten times. The J gene is TRBJ1-5, the V gene TRBV6-1, with unresolved D. The CDR3 is 13 residues long. Trimming cost V 7 bases and J 2 bases, with 9 bases left between them. CDR1 MNHNS and CDR2 SASEGT come from the germline V gene. CDR3 sequence: CASKEVGNQPQHF. In nucleotides, the CDR3 is TGTGCCAGCAAAGAGGTAGGCAATCAGCCCCAGCATTTT.

This clonotype was counted many times. This chain connects TRBV5-1 to TRBJ2-7; D gene unclear. The germline V gene encodes CDR1 SGHRS and CDR2 YFSETQ. The CDR3 is 13 residues long. Between the trimmed V and J ends, which lost 0 bases and 1 base, there was a span of 5 bases. Written as DNA, the CDR3 is TGCGCCAGCAGCTTGGAACAGTCCTACGAGCAGTACTTC. As protein: CASSLEQSYEQYF.

This clonotype has a handful of counts. The chain uses TRBV28 and TRBJ2-5, with D unclear. The V and J ends lost 5 bases and 1 base respectively, with 8 bases between them. CDR1 is MDHEN, CDR2 SYDVKM, per germline. CDR3 length equals 13 residues. The CDR3 loop is CASSDKIQETQYF. In nucleotides, the CDR3 is TGTGCCAGCAGTGACAAGATCCAAGAGACCCAGTACTTC.

V usage is TRBV6-5 and J usage is TRBJ1-3; 7 positions match TRBD1. CDR3 length: 16 residues. From germline, CDR1 is MNHEY and CDR2 SVGAGI. V lost 0 bases and J lost 3; bases outside the gene matches: 5. The CDR3 reads CASSYSGQGVGNTIYF. The DNA of the CDR3 is TGTGCCAGCAGTTACTCGGGGCAGGGGGTTGGAAACACCATATATTTT.

This clonotype has just a few counts. The rearrangement uses TRBV18 and TRBJ1-1; no firm D call. Germline-derived CDR1 and CDR2 are KGHSH and LQKENI. With 2 bases removed from V and 0 bases from J, the gap between germline ends came to 7 bases. The CDR3 has 14 residues. CDR3 nucleotides: TGTGCCAGCTCACCAATAGGGATGAACACTGAAGCTTTCTTT. This gives the protein CASSPIGMNTEAFF.

V usage is TRBV11-2 and J usage is TRBJ2-2; 8 positions agree with TRBD1. Losses at the gene ends were 2 bases for V and 5 bases for J; bases not matched to a gene: 7. CDR3 length: 16 amino acids. CDR1 and CDR2 from the germline V gene are SGHAT and FQNNGV. The CDR3 region is CASSLNDRGGTGELFF. CDR3 coding DNA: TGTGCCAGCAGCTTAAACGACAGGGGTGGGACCGGGGAGCTGTTTTTT.

V usage is TRBV6-4 and J usage is TRBJ1-1; no clear D gene. The germline V gene encodes CDR1 MRHNA and CDR2 SNTAGT. This CDR3 has 15 residues. The V and J ends lost 3 bases and 0 bases respectively, with 11 bases between them. CDR3 sequence (DNA): TGTGCCAGCAGTGATTCTTTGGCGGTGAACACTGAAGCTTTCTTT. This sequence encodes CASSDSLAVNTEAFF.

This clonotype was seen repeatedly, ten times or more. The gene calls are TRBV20-1 and TRBJ2-1; 7 bases agree with TRBD2. This CDR3 is built from 16 residues. Losses at the gene ends were 2 bases for V and 8 bases for J; bases not matched to a gene: 15. Germline CDR1 reads DFQATT; CDR2 reads SNEGSKA (reference sequence). The CDR3 is CSARRLREDVVYEQFF. The CDR3 coding sequence is TGCAGTGCTAGACGACTTCGGGAGGATGTTGTCTATGAGCAGTTCTTC.

This clonotype was picked up many times. V and J are TRBV18 and TRBJ1-1; D is possibly TRBD1 (5 bases). V lost 5 bases to trimming and J lost 4 bases, with 17 bases between them. The germline V gene has CDR1 KGHSH and CDR2 LQKENI. The length of the CDR3 is 15 residues. The CDR3 sequence: CASSSRRGFSTEAFF. As DNA, the CDR3 is TGTGCCAGCTCATCCCGAAGGGGCTTTAGCACTGAAGCTTTCTTT.

V is TRBV20-1 and J is TRBJ1-4, with D possibly TRBD1 on 6 matching bases. The CDR3 is 16 amino acids. The germline V and J ends were trimmed by 3 bases and 0 bases, with 14 bases remaining between them. CDR1 and CDR2 from the germline V gene are DFQATT and SNEGSKA (reference sequence). Here the CDR3 reads CSASRGALATNEKLFF. The CDR3 DNA reads as TGCAGTGCTAGCCGGGGGGCCCTAGCAACTAATGAAAAACTGTTTTTT.

The rearrangement joins TRBV6-5 to TRBJ2-6, with TRBD1 as a possible D gene (5 bases). Trimming took 3 bases from V and 4 from J, leaving 10 bases between them. CDR3 size: 15 residues. Germline V CDR1 and CDR2: MNHEY, SVGAGI. CDR3 loop: CASSYFNRGANVLTF. For the CDR3, the DNA is TGTGCCAGCAGTTATTTCAACAGGGGGGCCAACGTCCTGACTTTC.

The V gene is TRBV20-1, the J gene TRBJ2-7; no clear D. V gave up 5 bases and J gave up 0 bases, with 11 bases separating them. CDR3 length: 13 residues. Germline CDR1 and CDR2: DFQATT and SNEGSKA (reference sequence). The CDR3 DNA reads as TGCAGTGCTCCGGACCTGAGCTCCTACGAGCAGTACTTC. Protein: CSAPDLSSYEQYF.

This clonotype was found many times. The genes are TRBV5-6 and TRBJ2-3; D is unresolved. Germline CDR1 and CDR2: SGHDT and YYEEEE. CDR3 length: 16 amino acids. Trimming left V 2 bases short and J 0 bases short, with 13 bases between. CDR3 sequence: CASSLPGEVSTDTQYF. CDR3 nucleotides: TGTGCCAGCAGCTTACCCGGTGAGGTTAGCACAGATACGCAGTATTTT.

The V and J genes are TRBV9 and TRBJ2-1, with no clear D. Germline CDR1 reads SGDLS; CDR2 reads YYNGEE. The CDR3 runs 14 residues. Trimming pared 3 bases from V and 2 bases from J, leaving 9 bases between. The CDR3 is CASSGRFAYNEQFF. As DNA, the CDR3 is TGTGCCAGCAGCGGGAGATTTGCCTACAATGAGCAGTTCTTC.

This clonotype was seen many times. The chain links TRBV5-1 to TRBJ2-3, with D possibly matching TRBD2 (6 bases). With 4 bases removed from V and 4 bases from J, the gap between germline ends came to 16 bases. Germline V gene data show CDR1 as SGHRS and CDR2 as YFSETQ. The CDR3 is 15 amino acids. Here the CDR3 reads CASSLPTGVADTQYF. Written as DNA, the CDR3 is TGCGCCAGCAGCCTCCCGACGGGAGTTGCAGATACGCAGTATTTT.

This clonotype was found many times. The chain is built from TRBV10-3 and TRBJ2-5; 8 positions agree with TRBD2. The germline CDR1 and CDR2 sequences are ENHRY and SYGVKD. With V trimmed by 4 bases and J by 5 bases, 6 bases remained unmatched. The CDR3 sequence is 14 residues long. CDR3 nucleotides: TGTGCCATCAGTGCGAGCGGGAGCGGTGAGACCCAGTACTTC. Its protein is CAISASGSGETQYF.

The chain employs TRBV7-6 and TRBJ2-1; 14 bases map to TRBD2. J was trimmed by 7 bases and V by 5 bases; bases with no gene match: 7. In germline, CDR1 is SGHVS, CDR2 FNYEAQ. The CDR3 is made up of 16 amino acids. The CDR3 DNA reads as TGTGCCAGCAGCCCCGGACTAGCGGGAGGTGCGAATGAGCAGTTCTTC. Protein: CASSPGLAGGANEQFF.

This clonotype was seen many times. V and J are TRBV6-5 and TRBJ1-2; D unresolved. Trimming took 2 bases from V and 4 from J, leaving 11 bases between them. This CDR3 has 14 residues. CDR1 and CDR2 (germline): MNHEY, SVGAGI. This chain's CDR3 is CASSYGRRVYGYTF. DNA of the CDR3: TGTGCCAGCAGTTACGGGAGACGGGTCTATGGCTACACCTTC.

This clonotype was detected a few times. V and J are TRBV10-3 and TRBJ2-3, with 10 bases aligning to TRBD1. V shed 6 bases, J shed 1 base, and the junction held 4 bases outside the gene matches. The CDR3 has 15 amino acids. Germline V CDR1 and CDR2: ENHRY, SYGVKD. CDR3 in DNA: TGTGCCATCAGCGGCGGACAGGGGGGCACAGATACGCAGTATTTT. It translates to CAISGGQGGTDTQYF.

This clonotype has at least ten counts. The chain recombines TRBV18 with TRBJ2-3; D is possibly TRBD2 (6 bases). This CDR3 is 15 amino acids long. The germline V and J ends were trimmed by 1 base and 4 bases, with 12 bases remaining between them. The germline V gene encodes CDR1 KGHSH and CDR2 LQKENI. The CDR3 reads CASSPLAEVADTQYF. In DNA form, the CDR3 reads TGTGCCAGCTCACCACTAGCGGAAGTTGCAGATACGCAGTATTTT.

As DNA, the CDR3 is TGCGCCAGCAGCCAAGCGCCTAGCGGGGGGAACACCGGGGAGCTGTTTTTT. This gives the protein CASSQAPSGGNTGELFF. This chain links TRBV4-3 with TRBJ2-2; 10 nucleotides align to TRBD2. CDR1 and CDR2 (germline): LGHNA, YSLEER. The CDR3 runs to 17 residues. Germline trimming cut 1 base from V and 1 base from J; bases unmatched to any gene: 3.

Ten or more counts support this clonotype. The CDR3 spells CASRPWTGGPEQYF. CDR3 in DNA: TGTGCCAGCAGACCTTGGACAGGGGGCCCCGAGCAGTACTTC. J is TRBJ2-7 and V is TRBV11-2, with TRBD1 identical over 11 bases. The CDR3 is 14 amino acids. CDR1 is SGHAT and CDR2 is FQNNGV in the germline V gene. V was pared by 6 bases and J by 6 bases, with 7 bases of the junction left unmatched. Looking up the rest from reference TRBV11-2 and TRBJ2-7 gives the full variable domain: EAGVAQSPRYKIIEKRQSVAFWCNPISGHATLYWYQQILGQGPKLLIQFQNNGVVDDSQLPKDRFSAERLKGVDSTLKIQPAKLEDSAVYLCASRPWTGGPEQYFGPGTRLTVT.

At least ten counts were recorded for this clonotype. The rearrangement joins TRBV4-1 to TRBJ2-1; D possibly corresponds to TRBD1 (5 bases). Germline V CDR1 and CDR2: MGHRA, YSYEKL. V was trimmed by 6 bases and J by 5 bases, leaving 23 bases between them. CDR3 size: 17 residues. CDR3 loop: CASSPSGRKGVNNEQFF. The CDR3 DNA is TGCGCCAGCAGTCCCTCCGGGCGGAAAGGGGTTAACAATGAGCAGTTCTTC.

This clonotype was counted at least ten times. The V and J genes are TRBV6-2 or TRBV6-3 and TRBJ2-6, with D perhaps matching TRBD1 (6 bases). V lost 6 bases and J 1 base, leaving 10 bases between the germline ends. CDR1 and CDR2 from the germline V gene are MNHEY and SVGEGT. The CDR3 runs 15 residues. This CDR3 is CASREDRSGANVLTF. DNA for the CDR3: TGTGCCAGCAGGGAAGACAGGTCTGGGGCCAACGTCCTGACTTTC.